The 25 T cell receptor beta chains given below trace back to one sample, sequenced in a study of cytomegalovirus exposure and HLA in healthy donors. Vbeta (60) and Jbeta (13) primers were used in the PCR. Data came from immunoSEQ multiplex PCR; TCRdb stores just in-frame clones and leaves some out. The sample holds 150,000 to 200,000 clones; roughly 77% are singletons and the top ten take approximately 4.4%. Material: PBMCs. The receptors derive from a man younger than 35 in good health and CMV-seropositive.

CDR3 loop: CASSSDRGYGYTF. In DNA form, the CDR3 reads TGTGCCAGCAGCTCAGACAGGGGGTATGGCTACACCTTC. The rearrangement links TRBV5-4 to TRBJ1-2, with TRBD1 matching over 9 bases. Germline CDR1 reads SGHNT; CDR2 reads YYREEE (reference sequence). CDR3 length equals 13 residues. The V segment lost 3 bases and the J segment 5 bases; nucleotides outside the gene matches: 2.

V gene TRBV7-2 combines with J gene TRBJ1-5; 11 bases are shared with TRBD1. The CDR3 consists of 16 residues. Germline V lookup: CDR1 SGHTA, CDR2 FQGNSA. Germline trimming cut 5 bases from V and 5 bases from J; bases unmatched to any gene: 8. CDR3 nucleotides: TGTGCCAGCAGCATTCATCCGGGACAGGGGGATCAGCCCCAGCATTTT. Translation gives CASSIHPGQGDQPQHF.

The chain employs TRBV4-1 and TRBJ1-4; 7 bases line up with TRBD1. CDR3 length: 15 amino acids. With 3 bases clipped from V and 7 bases from J, the junction kept 8 bases outside the gene matches. In germline, CDR1 is MGHRA, CDR2 YSYEKL. In DNA, the CDR3 is TGCGCCAGCAGCCAGGGCGACAGGGAAGCTGAAAAACTGTTTTTT. As protein: CASSQGDREAEKLFF.

The chain carries TRBV11-2 and TRBJ1-6; D unresolved. Per the germline V gene, CDR1 is SGHAT and CDR2 is FQNNGV. This CDR3 has 14 residues. V was cut by 3 bases and J by 5 bases, with 8 bases left in between. For the CDR3, the DNA is TGTGCCAGCAGCTTGCAGATGAATAATTCACCCCTCCACTTT. It translates to CASSLQMNNSPLHF.

The V and J genes are TRBV7-9 and TRBJ1-1, with unresolved D. V lost 10 bases, J lost 3 bases, and 15 bases lay in between. The CDR3 extends over 13 amino acids. CDR1 is SEHNR, CDR2 FQNEAQ, per germline (reference sequence). This CDR3 is CATAAFTDTEAFF. The CDR3 DNA reads as TGTGCCACGGCGGCCTTCACGGACACTGAAGCTTTCTTT.

This rearrangement joins TRBV30 to TRBJ1-2; TRBD1 agrees at 7 bases. CDR1 and CDR2 (germline): GTSNPN, SVGIG (reference sequence). CDR3 length equals 14 residues. Germline trimming cut 3 bases from V and 8 bases from J; bases unmatched to any gene: 12. CDR3 sequence: CAWRDRERGLGYTF. CDR3 coding DNA: TGTGCCTGGAGAGACAGGGAACGGGGCCTAGGCTACACCTTC.

The chain has TRBV6-6 and TRBJ1-2, with 7 bases lining up with TRBD1. V shed 10 bases, J shed 6 bases, and the junction held 11 bases outside the gene matches. CDR3 length: 13 residues. Germline-derived CDR1 and CDR2 are MNHNY and SVGAGI (reference sequence). CDR3 DNA: TGTGCCACCTTCCAGGACAGGATCCATGGCTACACCTTC. It translates to CATFQDRIHGYTF.

This clone has only one observation. The chain is built from TRBV7-9 and TRBJ2-3, with 7 bases fitting TRBD1. CDR1 is SEHNR, CDR2 FQNEAQ, per germline (reference sequence). The CDR3 consists of 13 residues. V was pared by 1 base and J by 5 bases, with 0 bases of the junction left unmatched. Here the CDR3 reads CASSLDRGDTQYF. CDR3 DNA: TGTGCCAGCAGCTTAGACAGGGGAGATACGCAGTATTTT. Looking up the rest from reference TRBV7-9 and TRBJ2-3 gives the full variable domain: DTGVSQNPRHKITKRGQNVTFRCDPISEHNRLYWYRQTLGQGPEFLTYFQNEAQLEKSRLLSDRFSAERPKGSFSTLEIQRTEQGDSAMYLCASSLDRGDTQYFGPGTRLTVL.

The chain employs TRBV6-6 and TRBJ1-2; no firm D call. With 0 bases removed from V and 4 bases from J, the gap between germline ends came to 6 bases. Looked up from germline, CDR1 is MNHNY and CDR2 is SVGAGI (reference sequence). The CDR3 runs 13 residues. The CDR3, as DNA: TGTGCCAGCAGTTACTCGGAGGGCTATGGCTACACCTTC. Translation: CASSYSEGYGYTF.

CDR3 DNA sequence: TGTGCCAGCAGAACCGGGACAGGAGGGATCTATGGCTACACCTTC. It translates to CASRTGTGGIYGYTF. This chain connects TRBV28 to TRBJ1-2, with 8 bases lining up with TRBD1. The V and J ends lost 6 bases and 4 bases, in that order; junction bases with no gene match: 10. This CDR3 has 15 residues. Germline V lookup: CDR1 MDHEN, CDR2 SYDVKM.

This chain links TRBV30 with TRBJ1-6, with 10 bases lining up with TRBD1. The CDR3 totals 14 residues. Germline CDR1 is GTSNPN and CDR2 is SVGIG (reference sequence). After removal of 0 bases from V and 10 bases from J, the junction contained 3 bases not matched to a gene. As DNA, the CDR3 is TGTGCCTGGAGTGTAGGGACAGGGGAATCACCCCTCCACTTT. Translated: CAWSVGTGESPLHF. Using reference TRBV30 and TRBJ1-6 for the parts outside the CDR3, the full variable domain is SQTIHQWPATLVQPVGSPLSLECTVEGTSNPNLYWYRQAAGRGLQLLFYSVGIGQISSEVPQNLSASRPQDRQFILSSKKLLLSDSGFYLCAWSVGTGESPLHFGNGTRLTVT.

This clone was picked up a small number of times. V gene TRBV15 combines with J gene TRBJ2-7, with D tentatively TRBD1 (6 bases). This CDR3 is 13 amino acids long. The ends were cut back, 5 bases at V and 3 bases at J, with 11 bases in the middle. The germline gives CDR1 LNHNV, CDR2 YYDKDF (reference sequence). The CDR3 nucleotides read TGTGCCACCAGCTTCGACAGGAACTACGAGCAGTACGTC. Amino acids: CATSFDRNYEQYV.

This chain uses TRBV5-5 with TRBJ1-4; no clear D gene. Germline assignment: CDR1 SGHKS and CDR2 YYEKEE (reference sequence). Trimming took off 0 bases at V and 6 bases at J, with 9 bases between the two ends. There are 14 residues in the CDR3. Here the CDR3 reads CASSLGRVDEKLFF. The DNA of the CDR3 is TGTGCCAGCAGCTTGGGGAGGGTCGATGAAAAACTGTTTTTT.

There are a few counts of this clone. This chain uses TRBV5-8 with TRBJ1-2; no definite D call. The CDR3 loop spans 12 amino acids. Trimming took 2 bases from V and 6 from J, leaving 8 bases between them. Germline V CDR1 and CDR2: SGHTS, YDEGEE. CDR3 sequence (DNA): TGTGCCAGCAGCTTCCGGGGTCATGGCTACACCTTC. Its translation: CASSFRGHGYTF.

This clone turned up a few times. The chain is built from TRBV6-5 and TRBJ2-7, with a possible D match to TRBD1 (5 bases). The ends were cut back, 2 bases at V and 0 bases at J, with 14 bases in the middle. CDR1 and CDR2 (germline): MNHEY, SVGAGI. The CDR3 is 16 residues long. CDR3 region: CASSYQGPASSYEQYV. CDR3 sequence (DNA): TGTGCCAGCAGTTACCAGGGCCCGGCTTCCTCCTACGAGCAGTACGTC.

In nucleotides, the CDR3 is TGTGCCAGCAGTCCCCGACAGGGAAGCTATGGCTACACCTTC. It encodes CASSPRQGSYGYTF. The V gene is TRBV6-6, the J gene TRBJ1-2, with 7 bases identical to TRBD1. The V gene end was trimmed by 5 bases and the J gene end by 4 bases; junction bases not matched to a gene: 7. The CDR3 loop spans 14 amino acids. Germline V CDR1 and CDR2: MNHNY, SVGAGI (reference sequence).

V gene TRBV7-9 combines with J gene TRBJ1-1, with D possibly TRBD1 on 6 matching bases. The CDR3 consists of 15 residues. Germline V lookup: CDR1 SEHNR, CDR2 FQNEAQ (reference sequence). V lost 4 bases, J lost 2 bases, and 14 bases lay in between. The CDR3 DNA is TGTGCCAGCAGCTGGGGCAACAGGGTCAACACTGAAGCTTTCTTT. It yields the protein CASSWGNRVNTEAFF.

The gene calls are TRBV27 and TRBJ2-1; possible D gene TRBD1, 5 bases. Per germline, CDR1 MNHEY and CDR2 SMNVEV (reference sequence). V was clipped by 7 bases and J by 7 bases, with 17 bases between them. The CDR3 contains 14 residues. The CDR3 reads CASTLQGPRNEQFF. CDR3 nucleotide sequence: TGTGCCAGCACCTTGCAGGGTCCCCGTAATGAGCAGTTCTTC.

The gene calls are TRBV28 and TRBJ2-1; TRBD1 might be the D (6 bases). The germline V and J ends were trimmed by 5 bases and 3 bases, with 17 bases remaining between them. This CDR3 has 16 residues. Germline V gene lookup returns CDR1 MDHEN and CDR2 SYDVKM. The CDR3 sequence: CASSPSQGMGYNEQFF. In DNA form, the CDR3 reads TGTGCCAGCAGTCCTTCCCAGGGGATGGGCTACAATGAGCAGTTCTTC.

The chain employs TRBV2 and TRBJ1-3, with 7 bases matching TRBD1. The germline V gene has CDR1 SNHLY and CDR2 FYNNEI. The CDR3 runs to 14 residues. V was pared by 6 bases and J by 4 bases, with 6 bases of the junction left unmatched. As DNA, the CDR3 is TGTGCCAGCAGCGGTGACAGGGCGGGAAACACCATATATTTT. It yields the protein CASSGDRAGNTIYF. The whole variable domain, remainder taken from reference TRBV2 and TRBJ1-3, is EPEVTQTPSHQVTQMGQEVILRCVPISNHLYFYWYRQILGQKVEFLVSFYNNEISEKSEIFDDQFSVERPDGSNFTLKIRSTKLEDSAMYFCASSGDRAGNTIYFGEGSWLTVV.

This chain joins TRBV29-1 and TRBJ1-1, with D perhaps TRBD1 (6 bases). The V and J ends lost 7 bases and 0 bases respectively, with 12 bases between them. The length of the CDR3 is 13 residues. Germline lookup yields CDR1 SQVTM and CDR2 ANQGSEA. The CDR3 DNA reads TGCAGCGCGTACAGGGAATTGAACACTGAAGCTTTCTTT. This encodes CSAYRELNTEAFF.

The rearrangement joins TRBV9 to TRBJ2-3; 10 bases are shared with TRBD2. CDR1 is SGDLS and CDR2 is YYNGEE in the germline V gene. V shed 4 bases and J 1 base; nucleotides not matched to a gene: 15. The CDR3 covers 19 residues. DNA of the CDR3: TGTGCCAGCAGCCCTCATGGGAGCGGGGGGGCCGACGGCACAGATACGCAGTATTTT. Its protein is CASSPHGSGGADGTDTQYF.

This rearrangement joins TRBV6-1 to TRBJ1-1; possibly TRBD1 for D (5 bases). V dropped 8 bases and J dropped 3 bases, with 19 bases sitting between them. CDR1 and CDR2 (germline): MNHNS, SASEGT. CDR3 length equals 15 residues. CDR3 DNA sequence: TGTGCCAGCTCTCCAGACGGGGGAAGGTACACTGAAGCTTTCTTT. The encoded protein is CASSPDGGRYTEAFF.

In its sample, this clone was seen a few times. The rearrangement links TRBV20-1 to TRBJ2-3, with D unresolved. Trimming removed 5 bases at V and 6 bases at J, with 9 bases between. CDR1 and CDR2 from the germline V gene are DFQATT and SNEGSKA (reference sequence). This CDR3 has 11 residues. CDR3 in amino acids: CSAWFRDTQYF. CDR3 coding DNA: TGCAGTGCTTGGTTCCGGGATACGCAGTATTTT.

This rearrangement joins TRBV7-2 to TRBJ1-1; D may be TRBD1 (6 bases). The CDR3 has 15 residues. From germline, CDR1 is SGHTA and CDR2 FQGNSA. V was shortened by 5 bases and J by 10 bases, with 23 bases between the two germline ends. The CDR3 DNA reads as TGTGCCAGCAGCCCCCAGGGCGGGGGCAACTCGAGAGCTTTCTTT. Its protein product is CASSPQGGGNSRAFF. Filled out from reference TRBV7-2 and TRBJ1-1, the complete variable domain reads GAGVSQSPSNKVTEKGKDVELRCDPISGHTALYWYRQSLGQGLEFLIYFQGNSAPDKSGLPSDRFSAERTGGSVSTLTIQRTQQEDSAVYLCASSPQGGGNSRAFFGQGTRLTVV.